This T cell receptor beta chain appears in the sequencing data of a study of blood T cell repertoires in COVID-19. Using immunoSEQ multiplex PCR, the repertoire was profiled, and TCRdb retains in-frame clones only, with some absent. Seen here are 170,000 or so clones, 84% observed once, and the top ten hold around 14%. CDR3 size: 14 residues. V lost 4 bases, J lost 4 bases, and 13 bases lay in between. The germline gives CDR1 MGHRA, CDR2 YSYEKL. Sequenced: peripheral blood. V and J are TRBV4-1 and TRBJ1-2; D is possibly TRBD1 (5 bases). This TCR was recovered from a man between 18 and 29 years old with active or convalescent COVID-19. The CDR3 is CASSPAAGGYGYTF. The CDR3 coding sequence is TGCGCCAGCAGCCCTGCAGCCGGGGGCTATGGCTACACCTTC.